A selection of T cell receptor beta chains follows, all from one sample in a study of blood T cell repertoires in COVID-19. Sequencing was performed with immunoSEQ multiplex PCR; in TCRdb, only in-frame clones are kept and a portion is missing. The table lists roughly 330,000 clones, roughly 90% of them singletons. The specimen sequenced was peripheral blood. These receptors originate from a man aged 18 to 30 who had recovered from COVID-19. The CDR3 runs from the conserved cysteine through the conserved F or W. The D gene is left open where the match is weak. Clone size is shown for a subset of rows, as once, few, many or a class of expanded clone.

>TRBV2|-|17|TRBJ2-3|TRBD2
TGTGCCAGCAGTGACCTCCCGGGACTAGTGGGGACAGATACGCAGTATTTT
CASSDLPGLVGTDTQYF
>TRBV6-5|once|16|TRBJ2-7|TRBD2
TGTGCCAGCAGTTACTCGAAGTCTAGCGGGACTGGCGAGCAGTACTTC
CASSYSKSSGTGEQYF
>TRBV6-5|-|12|TRBJ1-1|-
TGTGCCAGCAGACAGGGTTACACTGAAGCTTTCTTT
CASRQGYTEAFF
>TRBV5-1|-|15|TRBJ2-2|TRBD2
TGCGCCAGCAGCTTGGACGGGAGGAGCACCGGGGAGCTGTTTTTT
CASSLDGRSTGELFF
>TRBV29-1|-|12|TRBJ1-1|-
TGCAGCGTGAGGACGGGAAACACTGAAGCTTTCTTT
CSVRTGNTEAFF
>TRBV23-1|-|15|TRBJ2-3|TRBD2
TGCGCCTGGACGGCTAGCGGGACAAGCACAGATACGCAGTATTTT
CAWTASGTSTDTQYF
>TRBV4-1|-|17|TRBJ2-7|-
TGCGCCAGCAGCCATCCTTCCGGTTTCGGAGGCTCCTACGAGCAGTACTTC
CASSHPSGFGGSYEQYF
>TRBV3-1/TRBV3-2|-|15|TRBJ1-6|TRBD1
TGTGCCAGCAGTCCCGGGACAGGGGTTAATTCACCCCTCCACTTT
CASSPGTGVNSPLHF
>TRBV6-5|-|16|TRBJ1-1|-
TGTGCCAGCAGTTATCAACCCAGGCAGGGTGAGACTGAAGCTTTCTTT
CASSYQPRQGETEAFF
>TRBV6-1|many|11|TRBJ2-7|-
TGTGCCAGCAGTGATATCTACGAGCAGTACTTC
CASSDIYEQYF
>TRBV27|-|15|TRBJ1-2|-
TGTGCCAGCAGCCCCATTTGGGGGCAGGTAGATGGCTACACCTTC
CASSPIWGQVDGYTF
>TRBV5-1|-|18|TRBJ2-1|TRBD2
TGCGCCAGCAGCTTGGTTCCTAGCGGGGATAGCTCCTACAATGAGCAGTTCTTC
CASSLVPSGDSSYNEQFF
>TRBV28|-|16|TRBJ1-5|-
TGTGCCAGCAGTTTCGGCGTCTTTACGGGGTATCAGCCCCAGCATTTT
CASSFGVFTGYQPQHF
>TRBV5-1|-|16|TRBJ2-2|TRBD1
TGCGCCAGCAGGATTCCGGGACAGCCGAACACCGGGGAGCTGTTTTTT
CASRIPGQPNTGELFF
>TRBV7-2|-|15|TRBJ2-2|-
TGTGCCAGCAGCTTAGTTGCGACGAACACCGGGGAGCTGTTTTTT
CASSLVATNTGELFF
>TRBV18|-|14|TRBJ1-2|-
TGTGCCAGCTCATCCAATGTCCCAAACTATGGCTACACCTTC
CASSSNVPNYGYTF
>TRBV19|-|13|TRBJ1-2|TRBD1
TGTGCCGGGGGACAGCCTTCTGGCTATGGCTACACCTTC
CAGGQPSGYGYTF
>TRBV7-2|-|15|TRBJ1-5|TRBD1
TGTGCCAGCAGCTTAGAACAGGGGCGCAATCAGCCCCAGCATTTT
CASSLEQGRNQPQHF
>TRBV14|-|15|TRBJ2-1|-
TGTGCCAGCAGCCAAGGAAGACTTTACTACAATGAGCAGTTCTTC
CASSQGRLYYNEQFF
>TRBV2|-|18|TRBJ1-3|TRBD1
TGTGCCAGCAGTGACACCGGACAGGGGGCAACTTATGGAAACACCATATATTTT
CASSDTGQGATYGNTIYF
>TRBV6-1|-|17|TRBJ1-4|-
TGTGCCAGCAGTGTAGGAACAGGAGTAGCAACTAATGAAAAACTGTTTTTT
CASSVGTGVATNEKLFF
>TRBV7-9|-|14|TRBJ2-5|-
TGTGCCAGCAGCTTATCTCCCTCGGGAGAGACCCAGTACTTC
CASSLSPSGETQYF
>TRBV11-2|few|16|TRBJ1-2|TRBD1
TGTGCCAGCAGCTTAGTCCAGACAGGGTCGGGGTATGGCTACACCTTC
CASSLVQTGSGYGYTF
>TRBV6-6|-|13|TRBJ1-5|-
TGTGCCAGCACGAGGTTTCGCAATCAGCCCCAGCATTTT
CASTRFRNQPQHF
>TRBV5-1|few|16|TRBJ2-2|-
TGCGCCAGCAGCCCACGGATCCGGGAATCCACCGGGGAGCTGTTTTTT
CASSPRIRESTGELFF
>TRBV4-3|-|15|TRBJ2-1|TRBD2
TGCGCCAGCAGCCAAGGGGGGCGGGGGGTAAATGAGCAGTTCTTC
CASSQGGRGVNEQFF
>TRBV6-2/TRBV6-3|-|15|TRBJ2-6|-
TGTGCCAGCAACCCTGGGAGCTCTGGGGCCAACGTCCTGACTTTC
CASNPGSSGANVLTF
>TRBV7-7|-|15|TRBJ2-7|TRBD2
TGTGCCAGCAGCTTAGACGGGACTAGCGGCTACGAGCAGTACTTC
CASSLDGTSGYEQYF
>TRBV18|-|16|TRBJ1-3|-
TGTGCCAGCTCACCAAGAGAGGGCGGCTCTGGAAACACCATATATTTT
CASSPREGGSGNTIYF
>TRBV2|-|15|TRBJ1-5|-
TGTGCCAGCAGCCCCTTACCAGGGGCGAAGGGGCCCCAGCATTTT
CASSPLPGAKGPQHF
>TRBV7-2|-|16|TRBJ1-5|TRBD1
TGTGCCAGCAGTTCGGTCACAGGGGCCAGCAATCAGCCCCAGCATTTT
CASSSVTGASNQPQHF
>TRBV3-1/TRBV3-2|-|15|TRBJ2-5|-
TGTGCCAGCAGCCAAGATCCCCCGGGCCAAGAGACCCAGTACTTC
CASSQDPPGQETQYF
>TRBV27|-|18|TRBJ2-1|TRBD2
TGTGCCAGCAGCGAGATTCCTTCGGGACTAGCGGGAGCGGATGAGCAGTTCTTC
CASSEIPSGLAGADEQFF
>TRBV5-6|-|14|TRBJ2-7|-
TGTGCCAGCAGCTTGGGAGGGGGAACCTACGAGCAGTACTTC
CASSLGGGTYEQYF
>TRBV7-9|-|15|TRBJ2-1|-
TGTGCCAGCAGCTTACCCACAGGGATCTACAATGAGCAGTTCTTC
CASSLPTGIYNEQFF
>TRBV11-1|once|14|TRBJ1-4|TRBD1
TGTGCCAGCAGCTTAAGACAGGGCGGCGAAAAACTGTTTTTT
CASSLRQGGEKLFF
>TRBV2|-|15|TRBJ1-2|-
TGTGCCAGCACCCCGTCACCCAGCGGTAACTATGGCTACACCTTC
CASTPSPSGNYGYTF